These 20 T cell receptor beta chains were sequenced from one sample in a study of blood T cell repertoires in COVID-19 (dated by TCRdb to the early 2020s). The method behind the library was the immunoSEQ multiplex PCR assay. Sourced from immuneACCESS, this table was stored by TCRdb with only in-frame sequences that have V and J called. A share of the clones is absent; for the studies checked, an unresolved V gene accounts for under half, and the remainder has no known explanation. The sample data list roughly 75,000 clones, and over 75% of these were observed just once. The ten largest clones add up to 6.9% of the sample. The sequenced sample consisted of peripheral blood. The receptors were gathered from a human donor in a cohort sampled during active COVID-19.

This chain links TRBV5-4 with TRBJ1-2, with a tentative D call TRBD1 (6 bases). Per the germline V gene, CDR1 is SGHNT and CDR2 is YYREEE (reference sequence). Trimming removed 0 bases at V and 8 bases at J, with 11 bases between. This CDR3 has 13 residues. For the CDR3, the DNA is TGTGCCAGCAGCTTGGAAGCAGGGGCGGGCTACACCTTC. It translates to CASSLEAGAGYTF. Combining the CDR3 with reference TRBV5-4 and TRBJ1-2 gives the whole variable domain ETGVTQSPTHLIKTRGQQVTLRCSSQSGHNTVSWYQQALGQGPQFIFQYYREEENGRGNFPPRFSGLQFPNYSSELNVNALELDDSALYLCASSLEAGAGYTFGSGTRLTVV.

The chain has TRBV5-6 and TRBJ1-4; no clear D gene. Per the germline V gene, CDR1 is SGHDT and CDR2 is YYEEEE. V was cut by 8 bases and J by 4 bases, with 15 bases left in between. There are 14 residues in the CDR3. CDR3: CASFFSGINEKLFF. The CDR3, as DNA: TGTGCCAGTTTCTTTTCCGGGATTAATGAAAAACTGTTTTTT.

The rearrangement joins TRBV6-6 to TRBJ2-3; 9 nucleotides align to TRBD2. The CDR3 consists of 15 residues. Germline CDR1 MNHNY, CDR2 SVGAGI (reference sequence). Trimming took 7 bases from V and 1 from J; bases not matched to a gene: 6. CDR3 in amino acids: CASTLSGGRTDTQYF. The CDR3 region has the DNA TGTGCCAGCACCCTTAGCGGGGGACGCACAGATACGCAGTATTTT.

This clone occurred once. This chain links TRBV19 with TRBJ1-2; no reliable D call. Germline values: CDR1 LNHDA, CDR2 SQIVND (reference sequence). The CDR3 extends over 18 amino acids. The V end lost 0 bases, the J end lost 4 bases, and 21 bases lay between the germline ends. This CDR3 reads CASSIEWLRLPSGYGYTF. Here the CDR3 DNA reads TGTGCCAGTAGTATAGAATGGCTAAGACTCCCCTCTGGCTATGGCTACACCTTC.

CDR3 residues: CASSLMGQGNYGYTF. DNA of the CDR3: TGTGCCAGCAGCTTAATGGGTCAGGGAAACTATGGCTACACCTTC. The chain combines TRBV7-6 with TRBJ1-2, with D perhaps TRBD1 (5 bases). Between the trimmed V and J ends, which lost 2 bases and 2 bases, there was a span of 12 bases. CDR1 SGHVS and CDR2 FNYEAQ come from the germline V gene. CDR3 length: 15 amino acids.

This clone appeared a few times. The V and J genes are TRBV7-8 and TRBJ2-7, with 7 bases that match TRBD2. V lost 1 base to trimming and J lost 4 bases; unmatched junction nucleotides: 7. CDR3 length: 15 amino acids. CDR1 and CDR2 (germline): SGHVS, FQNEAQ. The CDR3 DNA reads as TGTGCCAGCAGCTTAGTAGGCGGGGGACTTTACGAGCAGTACTTC. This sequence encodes CASSLVGGGLYEQYF. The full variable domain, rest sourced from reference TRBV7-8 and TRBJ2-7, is GAGVSQSPRYKVAKRGQDVALRCDPISGHVSLFWYQQALGQGPEFLTYFQNEAQLDKSGLPSDRFFAERPEGSVSTLKIQRTQQEDSAVYLCASSLVGGGLYEQYFGPGTRLTVT.

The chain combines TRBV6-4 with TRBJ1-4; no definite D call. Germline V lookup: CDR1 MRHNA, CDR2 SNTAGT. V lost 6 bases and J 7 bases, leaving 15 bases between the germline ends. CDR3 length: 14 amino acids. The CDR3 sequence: CASSPEAAGEKLFF. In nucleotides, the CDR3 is TGTGCCAGCAGCCCTGAGGCTGCGGGTGAAAAACTGTTTTTT.

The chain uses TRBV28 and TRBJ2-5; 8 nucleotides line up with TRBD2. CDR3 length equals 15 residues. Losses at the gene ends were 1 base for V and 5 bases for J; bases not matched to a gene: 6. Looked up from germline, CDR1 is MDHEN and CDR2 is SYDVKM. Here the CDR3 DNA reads TGTGCCAGCAGTTTATACGGGGGGGCCCGGGAGACCCAGTACTTC. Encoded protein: CASSLYGGARETQYF.

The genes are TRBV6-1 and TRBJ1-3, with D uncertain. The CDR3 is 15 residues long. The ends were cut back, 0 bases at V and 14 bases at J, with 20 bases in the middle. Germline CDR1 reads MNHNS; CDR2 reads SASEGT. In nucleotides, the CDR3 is TGTGCCAGCAGTGAAGCGCTAGTACGGAGGGTACACTTATATTTT. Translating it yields CASSEALVRRVHLYF.

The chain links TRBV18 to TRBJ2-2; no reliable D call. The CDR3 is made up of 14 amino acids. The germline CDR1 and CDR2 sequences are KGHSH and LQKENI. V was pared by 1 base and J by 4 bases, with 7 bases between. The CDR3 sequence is CASSPQVSTGELFF. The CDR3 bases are TGTGCCAGCTCACCACAAGTCAGCACCGGGGAGCTGTTTTTT.

CDR3 coding DNA: TGCGCCAGCACTTTACTTAGAGAGGGCTACGAGCAGTACTTC. This encodes CASTLLREGYEQYF. The chain is built from TRBV10-2 and TRBJ2-7, with D possibly matching TRBD2 (5 bases). CDR3 length: 14 residues. Looked up from germline, CDR1 is WSHSY and CDR2 is SAAADI. Trimming pared 7 bases from V and 3 bases from J, leaving 16 bases between.

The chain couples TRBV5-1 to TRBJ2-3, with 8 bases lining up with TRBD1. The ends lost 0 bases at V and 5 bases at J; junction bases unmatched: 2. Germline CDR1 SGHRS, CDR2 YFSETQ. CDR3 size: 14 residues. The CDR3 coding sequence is TGCGCCAGCAGCTTGGAACAGGGGGAAGATACGCAGTATTTT. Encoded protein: CASSLEQGEDTQYF.

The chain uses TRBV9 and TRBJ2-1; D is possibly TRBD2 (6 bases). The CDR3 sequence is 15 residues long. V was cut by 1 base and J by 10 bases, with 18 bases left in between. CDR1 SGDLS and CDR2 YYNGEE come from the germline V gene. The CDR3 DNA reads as TGTGCCAGCAGCGTAAAGGCTAGCGCCCAGGTAGAGCAGTTCTTC. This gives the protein CASSVKASAQVEQFF.

The CDR3 spells CASSQAGTGLGNGYTF. In nucleotides, the CDR3 is TGTGCCAGCAGCCAAGCTGGGACAGGGTTAGGTAATGGCTACACCTTC. This chain connects TRBV3-1 (or the pseudogene TRBV3-2) to TRBJ1-2; 9 bases agree with TRBD1. With 1 base clipped from V and 6 bases from J, the junction kept 9 bases outside the gene matches. The CDR3 loop spans 16 amino acids. The V gene's germline CDR1 is LGHDT and CDR2 YNNKEL (reference sequence).

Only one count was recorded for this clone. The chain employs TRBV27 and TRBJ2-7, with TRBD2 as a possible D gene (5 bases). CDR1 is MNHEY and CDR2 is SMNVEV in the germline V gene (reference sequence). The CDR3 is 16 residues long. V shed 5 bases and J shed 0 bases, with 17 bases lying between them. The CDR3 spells CASSPLRAANSYEQYF. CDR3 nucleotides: TGTGCCAGCAGTCCCCTAAGAGCGGCGAACTCCTACGAGCAGTACTTC.

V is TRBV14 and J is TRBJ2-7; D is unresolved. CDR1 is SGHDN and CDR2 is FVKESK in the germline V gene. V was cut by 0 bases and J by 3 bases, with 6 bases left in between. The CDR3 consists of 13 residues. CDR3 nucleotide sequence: TGTGCCAGCAGCCAAGATAAACACTACGAGCAGTACTTC. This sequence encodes CASSQDKHYEQYF.

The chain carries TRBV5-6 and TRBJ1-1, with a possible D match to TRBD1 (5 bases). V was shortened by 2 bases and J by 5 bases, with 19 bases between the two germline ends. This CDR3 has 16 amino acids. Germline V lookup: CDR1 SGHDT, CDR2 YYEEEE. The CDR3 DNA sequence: TGTGCCAGCAGCTTAGGAGGTTTGGGGGGACGGACTGAAGCTTTCTTT. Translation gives CASSLGGLGGRTEAFF.

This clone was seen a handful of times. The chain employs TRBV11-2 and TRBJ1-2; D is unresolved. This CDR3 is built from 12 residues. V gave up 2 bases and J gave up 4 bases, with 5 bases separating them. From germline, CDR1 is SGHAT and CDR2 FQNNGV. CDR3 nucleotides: TGTGCCAGCAGCTTATCAGGCTATGGCTACACCTTC. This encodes CASSLSGYGYTF.

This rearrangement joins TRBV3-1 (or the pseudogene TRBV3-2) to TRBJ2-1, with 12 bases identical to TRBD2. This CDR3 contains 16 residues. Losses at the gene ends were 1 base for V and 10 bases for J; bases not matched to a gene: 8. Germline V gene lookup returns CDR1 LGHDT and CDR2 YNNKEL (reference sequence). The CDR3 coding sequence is TGTGCCAGCAGCCAAGCTCTAGCGGGGGGGCCCGCAGAGCAGTTCTTC. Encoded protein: CASSQALAGGPAEQFF.

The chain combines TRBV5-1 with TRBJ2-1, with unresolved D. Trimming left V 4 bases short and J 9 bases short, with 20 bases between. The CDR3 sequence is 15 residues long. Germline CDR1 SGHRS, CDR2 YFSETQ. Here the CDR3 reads CASSPAQTSLAEQFF. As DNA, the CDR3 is TGCGCCAGCAGCCCGGCGCAGACTTCATTAGCTGAGCAGTTCTTC.